This T cell receptor beta chain was identified in a study of blood T cell repertoires in COVID-19. On the study more broadly: Some COVID-19 samples were acute and others convalescent; all came from the United States, Italy and Spain. The cDNA or gDNA used as material had been derived from T cells, B-cell-depleted T cells, or PBMCs.

As handled by the study authors: By means of reference gene primer amplification, nucleated cell counts were estimated. Assay: immunoSEQ multiplex PCR; the TCRdb copy retains only in-frame clones and omits some. The V and J calls and clone size were taken over from that table, and D and trimming were inferred from the DNA. The sample has 150,000 to 180,000 clones, approximately 81% seen once; the top ten hold more than 6.5%. Seattle participants joined during active infection and were tracked over time. The V gene lost 0 bases and the J gene lost 4 bases, with 13 bases spanning the gap. Looked up from germline, CDR1 is MNHNS and CDR2 is SASEGT. This CDR3 spans 16 amino acids.

The rearrangement uses TRBV6-1 and TRBJ1-5; possible D gene TRBD1, 5 bases. The specimen sequenced was peripheral blood. This sequence originates from a woman in her fifties or sixties with COVID-19, enrolled during active disease. CDR3 bases: TGTGCCAGCAGTGAAGCTAGGGGTTCTAGGAATCAGCCCCAGCATTTT. Its translation is CASSEARGSRNQPQHF.